This record covers a single T cell receptor (beta chain). Antigen unknown. This record comes from a study of beta chain features in type 1 diabetes. Notes on the study in general: Type 1 diabetes patients had moderately but significantly shorter TCRB CDR3s in all four CD4+ subsets.

Expressed TCRB transcripts got sequenced, as all isolated RNA was reverse transcribed. Clones were sequenced by immunoSEQ multiplex PCR, and TCRdb holds only the in-frame ones, with some missing. The sample lists 600,000 to 700,000 clones; under 15% were seen once. This CDR3 contains 15 residues. V dropped 6 bases and J dropped 7 bases, with 19 bases sitting between them. Germline CDR1 MDHEN, CDR2 SYDVKM. The V gene is TRBV28, the J gene TRBJ2-1; D might be TRBD2 (7 bases). The sequence was obtained from a man aged 30 to 45 with type 1 diabetes. Sequenced material: naive CD4+ T cells from blood. The CDR3 DNA follows: TGTGCCAGCAGAGGGACGGGGGGCCTGAGGAATGAGCAGTTCTTC. The encoded protein is CASRGTGGLRNEQFF.